This TCR beta chain emerged from a study of blood T cell repertoires in COVID-19. Measured with immunoSEQ multiplex PCR; TCRdb has only the in-frame clones, and not every one. The top ten clones hold 0.95% to 1.2% of a sample with a few hundred thousand clones, around 91% of them seen once. Sequencing input: PBMCs or T cells enriched from blood (not recorded which). The source is a man under 40 who had recovered from COVID-19.

Here the CDR3 reads CASSIGARRTEAFF. Written as DNA, the CDR3 is TGTGCCAGTAGTATAGGGGCCCGTCGGACTGAAGCTTTCTTT. This rearrangement joins TRBV19 to TRBJ1-1; no definite D call. Germline V gives CDR1 LNHDA, CDR2 SQIVND (reference sequence). With 1 base removed from V and 5 bases from J, the gap between germline ends came to 11 bases. The CDR3 totals 14 residues.